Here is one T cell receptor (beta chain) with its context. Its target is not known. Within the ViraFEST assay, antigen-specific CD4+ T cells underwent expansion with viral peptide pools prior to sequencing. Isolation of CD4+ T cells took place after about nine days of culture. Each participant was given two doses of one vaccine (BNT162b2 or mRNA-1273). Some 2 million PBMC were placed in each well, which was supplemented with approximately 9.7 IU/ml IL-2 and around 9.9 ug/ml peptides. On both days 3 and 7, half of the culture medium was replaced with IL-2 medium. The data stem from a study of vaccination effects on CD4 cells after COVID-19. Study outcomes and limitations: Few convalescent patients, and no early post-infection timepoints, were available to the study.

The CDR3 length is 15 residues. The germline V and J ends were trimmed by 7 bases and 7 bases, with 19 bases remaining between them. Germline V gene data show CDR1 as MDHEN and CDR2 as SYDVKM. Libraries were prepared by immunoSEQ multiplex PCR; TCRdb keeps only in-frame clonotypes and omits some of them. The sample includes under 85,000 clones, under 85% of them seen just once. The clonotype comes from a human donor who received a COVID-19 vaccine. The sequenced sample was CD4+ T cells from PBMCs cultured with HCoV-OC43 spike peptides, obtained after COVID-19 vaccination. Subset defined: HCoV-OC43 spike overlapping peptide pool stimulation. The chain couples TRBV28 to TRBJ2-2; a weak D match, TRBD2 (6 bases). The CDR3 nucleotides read TGTGCCAGCATCGGTGCTAGCGCGTCTGGCGGGGAGCTGTTTTTT. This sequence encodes CASIGASASGGELFF.